The TCR beta chain under discussion was sequenced for a study of CD8+CD57+ T cells in acquired aplastic anemia. Study summary: Among healthy donors, CD4+ cells averaged approximately 10 million reads.

Profiling of TCR beta VDJ combinations and CDR3 sequences used genomic DNA as template. In TCRdb, the reads were re-called with MiXCR into one record per CDR3 protein. The data hold some 410,000 distinct CDR3 sequences, with about two thirds observed a single time. V was pared by 3 bases and J by 2 bases, with 6 bases of the junction left unmatched. There are 14 residues in the CDR3. Germline-derived CDR1 and CDR2 are DFQATT and SNEGSKA (reference sequence). Study-level points and caveats: Patients showed no significant difference from controls in CD8+ Simpson's diversity.

Only a few counts were recorded for this clonotype. Its antigen remains unknown. The TCR originated in a human donor in good health, serving as a control. Sequencing used sorted CD4+, CD8+, or CD8+CD57+ T cells (not recorded which) from PBMCs. The rearrangement links TRBV20-1 to TRBJ2-5; TRBD1 matches at 7 bases. This chain's CDR3 is CSARAGRGQETQYF. DNA of the CDR3: TGCAGTGCTAGGGCTGGCAGGGGGCAAGAGACCCAGTACTTC.